What follows are 23 T cell receptor beta chains derived from one specimen sequenced in a study of cytomegalovirus exposure and HLA in healthy donors. Primers included in the PCR were 60 Vbeta and 13 Jbeta primers. Produced via immunoSEQ multiplex PCR; TCRdb's table is partial and in-frame only. Here the sample spans more than 150,000 clones, approximately 82% being singletons. What was sequenced was PBMCs. The origin of the receptors is a woman aged 45-65 years in good health and CMV-seropositive.

Details on this clone: This CDR3 is also generated by other DNA sequences in the sample. The gene calls are TRBV7-9 and TRBJ1-1; weak D call: TRBD1 (6 bases). The CDR3 sequence is 13 residues long. Germline-derived CDR1 and CDR2 are SEHNR and FQNEAQ (reference sequence). The germline V and J ends were trimmed by 0 bases and 5 bases, with 7 bases remaining between them. The CDR3 coding sequence is TGTGCCAGCAGCTTAGCCAGGGGTACTGAAGCTTTCTTT. This sequence encodes CASSLARGTEAFF.

The V and J genes are TRBV29-1 and TRBJ1-4; TRBD1 is a possible D gene (5 bases). This CDR3 contains 11 residues. V lost 0 bases and J 16 bases, leaving 12 bases between the germline ends. Germline CDR1 reads SQVTM; CDR2 reads ANQGSEA. CDR3 protein: CSVEDMRQSFF. The CDR3 DNA sequence: TGCAGCGTTGAAGATATGAGACAGTCGTTTTTT.

This clone was detected a few times. This chain joins TRBV7-9 and TRBJ1-4; a possible D gene is TRBD1 (5 bases). The V gene lost 0 bases and the J gene lost 0 bases, with 5 bases spanning the gap. CDR1 is SEHNR and CDR2 is FQNEAQ in the germline V gene (reference sequence). The CDR3 is 15 residues long. CDR3 nucleotide sequence: TGTGCCAGCAGCTTAGCGACAGCAACTAATGAAAAACTGTTTTTT. Encoded protein: CASSLATATNEKLFF.

V is TRBV14 and J is TRBJ2-7, with TRBD1 matching over 7 bases. The CDR3 is made up of 14 amino acids. CDR1 SGHDN and CDR2 FVKESK come from the germline V gene. V was pared by 4 bases and J by 2 bases, with 5 bases of the junction left unmatched. The CDR3 sequence: CASSRQGGTYEQYF. The CDR3 bases are TGTGCCAGCAGCCGACAGGGTGGGACCTACGAGCAGTACTTC.

The gene calls are TRBV4-1 and TRBJ2-3, with 8 bases aligning to TRBD2. The germline CDR1 and CDR2 sequences are MGHRA and YSYEKL. CDR3 length equals 13 residues. The ends lost 5 bases at V and 4 bases at J; junction bases unmatched: 2. CDR3 DNA sequence: TGCGCCAGCAGCTTCGGGGGGGCAGATACGCAGTATTTT. Its protein is CASSFGGADTQYF.

The chain uses TRBV27 and TRBJ1-1; 8 nucleotides match TRBD1. J was trimmed by 5 bases and V by 5 bases; bases with no gene match: 10. The CDR3 loop spans 15 amino acids. Germline V lookup: CDR1 MNHEY, CDR2 SMNVEV (reference sequence). CDR3 in DNA: TGTGCCAGCAGTCCACTCAGGGGGCGATGGACTGAAGCTTTCTTT. This gives the protein CASSPLRGRWTEAFF.

The chain uses TRBV6-1 and TRBJ2-7, with 9 bases identical to TRBD1. Looked up from germline, CDR1 is MNHNS and CDR2 is SASEGT. The CDR3 length is 16 residues. The V and J ends lost 2 bases and 2 bases, in that order; junction bases with no gene match: 7. This chain's CDR3 is CASSESPGQGPYEQYF. DNA for the CDR3: TGTGCCAGCAGTGAATCTCCGGGACAGGGACCCTACGAGCAGTACTTC.

Written as DNA, the CDR3 is TGTGCCAGCAGTTTATGGGGCTCTAAAGGCAATCAGCCCCAGCATTTT. It encodes CASSLWGSKGNQPQHF. The rearrangement joins TRBV27 to TRBJ1-5; a possible D gene is TRBD1 (5 bases). CDR3 length: 16 residues. V lost 1 base and J 2 bases, leaving 12 bases between the germline ends. CDR1 and CDR2 (germline): MNHEY, SMNVEV (reference sequence).

The chain carries TRBV5-1 and TRBJ1-1, with 8 bases aligning to TRBD1. The CDR3 contains 16 residues. Germline trimming cut 0 bases from V and 4 bases from J; bases unmatched to any gene: 8. Germline CDR1 and CDR2: SGHRS and YFSETQ. The CDR3 bases are TGCGCCAGCAGCTTGGCAGGGGGCGCCTTCGGCACTGAAGCTTTCTTT. This codes for CASSLAGGAFGTEAFF.

This chain joins TRBV6-5 and TRBJ1-4; 11 bases are shared with TRBD1. CDR3 length: 14 residues. After removal of 4 bases from V and 7 bases from J, the junction contained 2 bases not matched to a gene. Germline CDR1 and CDR2: MNHEY and SVGAGI. The CDR3 is CASSWGTGGEKLFF. The CDR3, as DNA: TGTGCCAGCAGTTGGGGGACAGGGGGTGAAAAACTGTTTTTT.

The V and J genes are TRBV11-2 and TRBJ1-4; the D gene is possibly TRBD1 (5 bases). CDR1 is SGHAT, CDR2 FQNNGV, per germline. V was pared by 5 bases and J by 7 bases, with 14 bases between. CDR3 length: 14 amino acids. CDR3 bases: TGTGCCAGCAGCAGGGACTGGCGGGGTGAAAAACTGTTTTTT. This codes for CASSRDWRGEKLFF.

V gene TRBV6-5 combines with J gene TRBJ2-7; a possible D gene is TRBD1 (5 bases). The ends were cut back, 10 bases at V and 7 bases at J, with 17 bases in the middle. The germline V gene has CDR1 MNHEY and CDR2 SVGAGI. The CDR3 has 12 amino acids. CDR3 sequence: CAMQQGNGEQYF. The DNA for the CDR3 is TGTGCCATGCAGCAGGGTAACGGAGAGCAGTACTTC.

The genes are TRBV15 and TRBJ2-3, with 12 nucleotides matching TRBD2. This CDR3 has 14 residues. The junction had 5 bases not matched to a gene; V was cut back by 8 bases and J by 5 bases. Germline values: CDR1 LNHNV, CDR2 YYDKDF (reference sequence). CDR3 sequence: CATSSGGAGDTQYF. CDR3 bases: TGTGCCACCTCTAGCGGGGGGGCCGGAGATACGCAGTATTTT.

This clone has a single count. The chain employs TRBV4-2 and TRBJ2-2, with D possibly matching TRBD1 (7 bases). In germline, CDR1 is LGHNA, CDR2 YNFKEQ. V shed 0 bases and J shed 5 bases, with 16 bases lying between them. The CDR3 consists of 17 residues. In nucleotides, the CDR3 is TGTGCCAGCAGCCAAGAGGCTCAGGGGGGCCGGACCGGGGAGCTGTTTTTT. It is translated as CASSQEAQGGRTGELFF.

This sequence joins TRBV7-8 and TRBJ2-1; 9 bases agree with TRBD2. The junction had 8 bases not matched to a gene; V was cut back by 4 bases and J by 7 bases. The CDR3 consists of 15 residues. The germline V gene has CDR1 SGHVS and CDR2 FQNEAQ. CDR3 DNA: TGTGCCAGCAGCTCTTCCGGGACTAGCATAAATGAGCAGTTCTTC. This sequence encodes CASSSSGTSINEQFF.

The gene calls are TRBV27 and TRBJ2-7; 9 nucleotides line up with TRBD1. With V trimmed by 6 bases and J by 7 bases, 10 bases remained unmatched. This CDR3 comprises 14 residues. CDR1 is MNHEY and CDR2 is SMNVEV in the germline V gene (reference sequence). The CDR3: CASRGQGRTWEQYF. As DNA, the CDR3 is TGTGCCAGCAGGGGACAGGGTAGAACGTGGGAGCAGTACTTC.

The CDR3 DNA reads TGTGCCATCAGGGGGGACAGGAACACTGAAGCTTTCTTT. Its translation is CAIRGDRNTEAFF. This rearrangement joins TRBV10-3 to TRBJ1-1, with TRBD1 matching 7 bases. The V gene end was trimmed by 6 bases and the J gene end by 1 base; junction bases not matched to a gene: 2. The CDR3 contains 13 residues. Germline V gene sequence: CDR1 ENHRY, CDR2 SYGVKD.

The chain combines TRBV10-2 with TRBJ1-1; D perhaps matches TRBD1 (5 bases). V lost 4 bases and J 9 bases, leaving 9 bases between the germline ends. The CDR3 extends over 11 amino acids. CDR1 is WSHSY and CDR2 is SAAADI in the germline V gene. The DNA for the CDR3 is TGCGCCAGCAGTGCAGGGTCCCAAGCTTTCTTT. This sequence encodes CASSAGSQAFF.

This clone was recorded once. The chain joins TRBV19 to TRBJ2-1; 7 bases match TRBD1. Germline trimming cut 3 bases from V and 4 bases from J; bases unmatched to any gene: 0. Germline V gene data show CDR1 as LNHDA and CDR2 as SQIVND (reference sequence). The CDR3 is 13 residues long. CDR3 region: CASSMTGYNEQFF. The CDR3 nucleotides are TGTGCCAGTAGTATGACAGGGTACAATGAGCAGTTCTTC.

The chain carries TRBV5-1 and TRBJ1-2; a weak D match, TRBD1 (6 bases). The length of the CDR3 is 14 residues. V lost 0 bases and J 7 bases, leaving 13 bases between the germline ends. From germline, CDR1 is SGHRS and CDR2 YFSETQ. CDR3 loop: CASSLGGLGAGYTF. CDR3 nucleotide sequence: TGCGCCAGCAGCTTGGGGGGTTTGGGGGCTGGCTACACCTTC.

The chain has TRBV7-8 and TRBJ1-1; D is unresolved. There are 14 residues in the CDR3. The V gene's germline CDR1 is SGHVS and CDR2 FQNEAQ. Trimming took off 5 bases at V and 6 bases at J, with 16 bases between the two ends. Here the CDR3 DNA reads TGTGCCAGCAGCCTCCGAGAGGGCGGCGCTGAAGCTTTCTTT. Amino acids: CASSLREGGAEAFF. The full variable domain, rest sourced from reference TRBV7-8 and TRBJ1-1, is GAGVSQSPRYKVAKRGQDVALRCDPISGHVSLFWYQQALGQGPEFLTYFQNEAQLDKSGLPSDRFFAERPEGSVSTLKIQRTQQEDSAVYLCASSLREGGAEAFFGQGTRLTVV.

This clone has just a few counts. The chain links TRBV19 to TRBJ1-2; maybe TRBD1 (6 bases). Trimming took 5 bases from V and 8 from J, leaving 12 bases between them. Per germline, CDR1 LNHDA and CDR2 SQIVND (reference sequence). The CDR3 sequence is 12 residues long. CDR3 residues: CASSHRARGYTF. The CDR3 bases are TGTGCCAGTAGTCACAGGGCGCGGGGCTACACCTTC.

The rearrangement links TRBV29-1 to TRBJ2-3; 8 nucleotides line up with TRBD2. Germline lookup yields CDR1 SQVTM and CDR2 ANQGSEA. The CDR3 covers 16 residues. V shed 0 bases, J shed 2 bases, and the junction held 7 bases outside the gene matches. The CDR3 region is CSVEEFGGADTDTQYF. CDR3 in DNA: TGCAGCGTTGAAGAATTCGGGGGGGCCGACACAGATACGCAGTATTTT.